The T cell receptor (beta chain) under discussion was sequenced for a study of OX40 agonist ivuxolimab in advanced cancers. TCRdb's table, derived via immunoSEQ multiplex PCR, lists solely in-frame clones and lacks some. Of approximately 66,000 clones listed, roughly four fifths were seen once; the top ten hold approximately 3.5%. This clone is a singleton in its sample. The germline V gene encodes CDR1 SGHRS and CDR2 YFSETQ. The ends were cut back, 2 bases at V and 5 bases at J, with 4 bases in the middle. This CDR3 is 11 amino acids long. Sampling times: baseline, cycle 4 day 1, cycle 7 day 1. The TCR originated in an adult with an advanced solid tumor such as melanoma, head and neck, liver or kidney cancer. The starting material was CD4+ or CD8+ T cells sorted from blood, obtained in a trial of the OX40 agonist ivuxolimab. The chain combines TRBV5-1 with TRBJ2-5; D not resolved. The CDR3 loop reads CASSFSETQYF. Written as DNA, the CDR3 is TGCGCCAGCAGCTTCTCGGAGACCCAGTACTTC.